The source of this T cell receptor (beta chain) is a study of cytomegalovirus exposure and HLA in healthy donors. To note about this clone: Antigen specificity is unknown. One junction end does not reproduce the germline sequence, and a read error may be involved.

Germline CDR1 SEHNR, CDR2 FQNEAQ (reference sequence). The CDR3 sequence is 9 residues long. General study findings and limits: In presence/absence analyses, roughly uniform sequencing depth across donors was assumed. A previous analysis found most TCR beta V segments productive roughly 87% or roughly 30% of the time.

PCR primers comprised 60 Vbeta and 13 Jbeta primers. The protocol was immunoSEQ multiplex PCR, while the TCRdb copy is restricted to in-frame clones and leaves out a portion. Its table records roughly 69,000 clones. The specimen sequenced was PBMCs. The chain links TRBV7-9 to TRBJ1-3, with D maybe TRBD1 (5 bases). The receptor comes from a woman aged 30 to 39 in good health and CMV-seronegative. CDR3 sequence: CASSFQGPF. DNA of the CDR3: TGTGCCAGCAGCTTCCAGGGCCCCTTT. Full variable domain (missing parts from reference TRBV7-9 and TRBJ1-3): DTGVSQNPRHKITKRGQNVTFRCDPISEHNRLYWYRQTLGQGPEFLTYFQNEAQLEKSRLLSDRFSAERPKGSFSTLEIQRTEQGDSAMYLCASSFQGPFGEGSWLTVV.